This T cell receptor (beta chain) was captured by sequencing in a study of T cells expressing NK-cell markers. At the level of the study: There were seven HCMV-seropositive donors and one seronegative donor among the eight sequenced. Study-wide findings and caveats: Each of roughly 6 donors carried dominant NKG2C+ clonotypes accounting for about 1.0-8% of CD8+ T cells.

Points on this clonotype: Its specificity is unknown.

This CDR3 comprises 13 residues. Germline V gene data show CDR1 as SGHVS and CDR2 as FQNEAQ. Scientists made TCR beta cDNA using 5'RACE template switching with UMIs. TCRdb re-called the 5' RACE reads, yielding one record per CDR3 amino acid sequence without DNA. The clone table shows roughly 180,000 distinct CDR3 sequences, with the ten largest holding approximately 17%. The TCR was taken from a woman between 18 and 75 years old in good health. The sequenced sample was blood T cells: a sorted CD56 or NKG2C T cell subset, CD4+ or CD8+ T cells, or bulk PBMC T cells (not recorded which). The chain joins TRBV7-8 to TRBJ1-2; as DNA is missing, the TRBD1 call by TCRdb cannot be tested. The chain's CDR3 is CASSFGTKDGYTF.